This record concerns one TCR beta chain sequence. Its antigen is not identified. This sample is drawn from a study of cytomegalovirus exposure and HLA in healthy donors. Study observations and caveats: Some highly shared sequence variants likely arose as a pipeline artifact. Later genetic work tied a missense DCLRE1C variant to beta-chain V and J trimming. Cytomegalovirus association was assigned to over 150 TCR beta chains. Many donors carried some public TCRs, although rarity characterized most TCR sequences.

The primer mix had 60 Vbeta and 13 Jbeta primers. Data came from immunoSEQ multiplex PCR; TCRdb stores just in-frame clones and leaves some out. The sample lists some 150,000 clones, 82% occurring once. The sample was PBMCs. The sequence was obtained from a man aged 18 to 29 in good health and CMV-seropositive.

The CDR3 DNA reads TGTGCCAGCAACAAAAAGGGGACAACCACCCTTTACCAAGAGACCCAGTACTTC. Protein sequence: CASNKKGTTTLYQETQYF. The V gene is TRBV28, the J gene TRBJ2-5; D is perhaps TRBD1 (6 bases). The V gene's germline CDR1 is MDHEN and CDR2 SYDVKM. The CDR3 has 18 residues. V was shortened by 7 bases and J by 0 bases, with 24 bases between the two germline ends.